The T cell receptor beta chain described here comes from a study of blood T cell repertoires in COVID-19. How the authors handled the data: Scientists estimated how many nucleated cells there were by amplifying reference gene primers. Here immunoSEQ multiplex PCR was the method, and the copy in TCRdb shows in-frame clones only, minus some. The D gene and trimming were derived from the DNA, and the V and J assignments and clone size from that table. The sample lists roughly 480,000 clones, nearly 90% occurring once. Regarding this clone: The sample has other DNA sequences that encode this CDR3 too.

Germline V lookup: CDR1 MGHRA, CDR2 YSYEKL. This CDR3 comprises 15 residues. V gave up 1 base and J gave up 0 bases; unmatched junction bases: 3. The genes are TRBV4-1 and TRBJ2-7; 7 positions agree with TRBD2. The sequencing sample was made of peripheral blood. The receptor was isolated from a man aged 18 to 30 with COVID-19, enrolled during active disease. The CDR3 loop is CASSQAGGSSYEQYF. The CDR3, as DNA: TGCGCCAGCAGCCAAGCCGGGGGGAGCTCCTACGAGCAGTACTTC.